A single sample is the source of the 31 T cell receptor beta chains below, sequenced in a study of shared clonotypes between healthy human individuals. Generated by immunoSEQ multiplex PCR, the TCRdb table keeps only in-frame clones and is missing some. Of roughly 2 million clones listed, roughly 94% were seen once; the top ten hold more than 0.1%. Sequences were obtained from naive CD4+ T cells sorted from blood. Subset here: CD45RA+ positively selected. The receptors here all came from a man between 18 and 35 years old in good health.

This clone was seen only once. The rearrangement links TRBV25-1 to TRBJ2-5; perhaps D is TRBD1 or TRBD2 (6 bases each). This CDR3 region has 18 residues. Between the trimmed V and J ends, which lost 3 bases and 3 bases, there was a span of 23 bases. Germline CDR1 MGHDK, CDR2 SYGVNS. The CDR3 sequence: CASSDLWGAGAKKETQYF. The CDR3 nucleotides are TGTGCCAGCAGTGACCTCTGGGGGGCAGGGGCTAAGAAAGAGACCCAGTACTTC.

The chain is built from TRBV2 and TRBJ1-4; perhaps TRBD1 as D (6 bases). Germline V gene lookup returns CDR1 SNHLY and CDR2 FYNNEI. The length of the CDR3 is 12 residues. V lost 10 bases, J lost 7 bases, and 13 bases lay in between. The CDR3, as DNA: TGTGCCACCCGACAGGTCTCTGAAAAACTGTTTTTT. Its protein is CATRQVSEKLFF.

The V and J genes are TRBV28 and TRBJ1-2, with TRBD1 identical over 7 bases. This CDR3 contains 14 residues. From germline, CDR1 is MDHEN and CDR2 SYDVKM. V trimming: 7 bases; J trimming: 6 bases; junction bases outside the gene matches: 11. The CDR3 coding sequence is TGTGCCAGCAACCTGGGAGGGGGCGGGGATGGCTACACCTTC. This translates into CASNLGGGGDGYTF.

This chain joins TRBV25-1 and TRBJ2-2; weak D call: TRBD2 (6 bases). V dropped 3 bases and J dropped 7 bases, with 12 bases sitting between them. The CDR3 spans 14 residues. Germline V lookup: CDR1 MGHDK, CDR2 SYGVNS. CDR3 protein: CASSDGSYGGELFF. The CDR3 DNA reads TGTGCCAGCAGTGACGGGAGTTACGGCGGGGAGCTGTTTTTT.

The J gene is TRBJ2-3, the V gene TRBV30; D is uncertain. Trimming pared 3 bases from V and 5 bases from J, leaving 12 bases between. CDR3 length: 13 residues. Looked up from germline, CDR1 is GTSNPN and CDR2 is SVGIG (reference sequence). CDR3 residues: CAWRHFKVDTQYF. CDR3 sequence (DNA): TGTGCCTGGAGACATTTTAAGGTAGATACGCAGTATTTT.

The chain links TRBV19 to TRBJ1-5; TRBD1 might be the D (5 bases). The CDR3 is 15 amino acids. The germline V and J ends were trimmed by 1 base and 6 bases, with 13 bases remaining between them. Germline V gene sequence: CDR1 LNHDA, CDR2 SQIVND (reference sequence). CDR3 in DNA: TGTGCCAGTAGTATAGTGTGGGGGAAAGGTCAGCCCCAGCATTTT. Protein sequence: CASSIVWGKGQPQHF.

Remarks on this clone: The identical CDR3 is also encoded by other nucleotide sequences in the sample. The rearrangement links TRBV7-9 to TRBJ1-4; 7 bases are a match to TRBD1. With V trimmed by 3 bases and J by 8 bases, 6 bases remained unmatched. There are 14 residues in the CDR3. The germline V gene encodes CDR1 SEHNR and CDR2 FQNEAQ (reference sequence). Written as DNA, the CDR3 is TGTGCCAGCAGCTTTAGACAGGGAGACGAAAAACTGTTTTTT. This sequence encodes CASSFRQGDEKLFF.

Regarding this clone: Other DNA sequences from this sample encode an identical CDR3 as well. CDR3 DNA sequence: TGTGCCATCAGTGCAGGTAGCTCCTACGAGCAGTACTTC. This codes for CAISAGSSYEQYF. The rearrangement joins TRBV10-3 to TRBJ2-7; D uncertain. There are 13 residues in the CDR3. V lost 4 bases to trimming and J lost 0 bases, with 7 bases between them. CDR1 is ENHRY and CDR2 is SYGVKD in the germline V gene.

This clone came up once. The chain carries TRBV10-3 and TRBJ2-1; 11 bases line up with TRBD2. The CDR3 has 16 amino acids. Germline V gene sequence: CDR1 ENHRY, CDR2 SYGVKD. V dropped 2 bases and J dropped 5; count of bases not matched to a gene: 5. Here the CDR3 reads CAISEQLAGADNEQFF. CDR3 coding DNA: TGTGCCATCAGTGAGCAACTAGCGGGAGCCGACAATGAGCAGTTCTTC.

The gene calls are TRBV10-2 and TRBJ1-1, with D uncertain. Trimming cost V 5 bases and J 3 bases, with 7 bases left between them. The CDR3 is 12 amino acids. Germline V CDR1 and CDR2: WSHSY, SAAADI. The CDR3 coding sequence is TGCGCCAGCAGTCGGTGGGACACTGAAGCTTTCTTT. Amino acids: CASSRWDTEAFF.

This clone was seen just once. This CDR3 reads CASSLDQGLGKETQYF. The CDR3, as DNA: TGTGCCAGCAGCTTAGATCAAGGACTAGGGAAAGAGACCCAGTACTTC. The genes are TRBV11-2 and TRBJ2-5; TRBD2 matches at 7 bases. Germline values: CDR1 SGHAT, CDR2 FQNNGV. The junction had 7 bases not matched to a gene; V was cut back by 0 bases and J by 3 bases. This CDR3 comprises 16 residues.

J is TRBJ2-7 and V is TRBV6-5; 9 bases agree with TRBD1. This CDR3 has 14 amino acids. Unmatched junction bases numbered 10, after V lost 10 bases and J lost 3 bases. Germline V gene lookup returns CDR1 MNHEY and CDR2 SVGAGI. The CDR3 sequence: CATSRGTGRYEQYF. The DNA of the CDR3 is TGTGCCACCTCACGCGGGACAGGGCGCTACGAGCAGTACTTC.

Turning to this clone: Additional DNA sequences in this sample encode the identical CDR3. The chain carries TRBV7-9 and TRBJ1-1; D is uncertain. The CDR3 has 13 residues. Germline loops: CDR1 SEHNR, CDR2 FQNEAQ (reference sequence). V lost 3 bases, J lost 2 bases, and 7 bases lay in between. CDR3 in amino acids: CASSFGSNTEAFF. The CDR3 nucleotides are TGTGCCAGCAGCTTTGGCAGTAACACTGAAGCTTTCTTT.

V usage is TRBV11-2 and J usage is TRBJ2-5; the D is unclear. CDR1 is SGHAT, CDR2 FQNNGV, per germline. The CDR3 is 14 amino acids. The ends were cut back, 5 bases at V and 5 bases at J, with 15 bases in the middle. CDR3 loop: CASSHPWDGETQYF. The CDR3 DNA is TGTGCCAGCAGCCACCCCTGGGATGGGGAGACCCAGTACTTC.

With regard to this clone: This may be a read error, as it is one base from a much larger clone. V gene TRBV2 combines with J gene TRBJ1-5; no clear D gene. Germline V gives CDR1 SNHLY, CDR2 FYNNEI. The CDR3 totals 14 residues. Trimming shortened V by 5 bases and J by 3 bases, and 11 bases separated the two germline ends. The DNA for the CDR3 is TGTGCCAGCAGTAAAGGGCAGAACAATCAGCCCCAGCATTTT. Translation gives CASSKGQNNQPQHF. Full variable domain (outside the CDR3, taken from reference TRBV2 and TRBJ1-5): EPEVTQTPSHQVTQMGQEVILRCVPISNHLYFYWYRQILGQKVEFLVSFYNNEISEKSEIFDDQFSVERPDGSNFTLKIRSTKLEDSAMYFCASSKGQNNQPQHFGDGTRLSIL.

The rearrangement uses TRBV19 and TRBJ1-1; D call uncertain. V lost 0 bases to trimming and J lost 1 base, with 12 bases between them. This CDR3 has 16 residues. The V gene's germline CDR1 is LNHDA and CDR2 SQIVND (reference sequence). CDR3 amino acids: CASSIDIGVGNTEAFF. In DNA form, the CDR3 reads TGTGCCAGTAGTATAGATATTGGCGTAGGGAACACTGAAGCTTTCTTT.

The chain combines TRBV30 with TRBJ1-2; TRBD1 might be the D (6 bases). Trimming removed 3 bases from V and 5 bases from J, with 19 bases in between. Germline CDR1 GTSNPN, CDR2 SVGIG (reference sequence). The CDR3 has 15 amino acids. The CDR3 DNA reads TGTGCCTGGAGCGCCTCCGTGGGGGCTCTGTATGGCTACACCTTC. Translating gives CAWSASVGALYGYTF.

The chain couples TRBV27 to TRBJ1-5, with TRBD1 identical over 12 bases. From germline, CDR1 is MNHEY and CDR2 SMNVEV (reference sequence). CDR3 length: 17 residues. Trimming took 3 bases from V and 4 from J; bases not matched to a gene: 7. This CDR3 is CASSFRGTGGGNQPQHF. Here the CDR3 DNA reads TGTGCCAGCAGTTTCCGTGGGACAGGGGGCGGTAATCAGCCCCAGCATTTT.

The CDR3 coding sequence is TGTGCCAGCACCCGGACAGGGGGCGCCGGTAAGACTGAAGCTTTCTTT. This encodes CASTRTGGAGKTEAFF. The rearrangement joins TRBV7-2 to TRBJ1-1; 11 bases are shared with TRBD1. CDR1 and CDR2 (germline): SGHTA, FQGNSA. This CDR3 contains 16 residues. V lost 7 bases to trimming and J lost 5 bases; unmatched junction nucleotides: 12.

This chain's CDR3 is CASSLGSQGSEKLFF. CDR3 bases: TGTGCCAGCAGCTTAGGTTCCCAGGGGAGTGAAAAACTGTTTTTT. The gene calls are TRBV7-2 and TRBJ1-4; D may be TRBD1 (6 bases). There are 15 residues in the CDR3. CDR1 and CDR2 (germline): SGHTA, FQGNSA. V was shortened by 1 base and J by 7 bases, with 13 bases between the two germline ends.

V and J are TRBV30 and TRBJ1-5; the D gene is possibly TRBD1 (6 bases). V gave up 1 base and J gave up 7 bases, with 14 bases separating them. Germline V CDR1 and CDR2: GTSNPN, SVGIG (reference sequence). CDR3 length: 14 residues. The DNA for the CDR3 is TGTGCCTGGAGTGCCAGGGGAAGGGACCAGCCCCAGCATTTT. Translating gives CAWSARGRDQPQHF. Looking up the rest from reference TRBV30 and TRBJ1-5 gives the full variable domain: SQTIHQWPATLVQPVGSPLSLECTVEGTSNPNLYWYRQAAGRGLQLLFYSVGIGQISSEVPQNLSASRPQDRQFILSSKKLLLSDSGFYLCAWSARGRDQPQHFGDGTRLSIL.

J is TRBJ2-7 and V is TRBV28; 7 bases line up with TRBD1. The V and J ends lost 6 bases and 4 bases, in that order; junction bases with no gene match: 12. The V gene's germline CDR1 is MDHEN and CDR2 SYDVKM. This CDR3 region has 15 residues. The CDR3 reads CASRGRGRGIYEQYF. CDR3 DNA: TGTGCCAGCAGGGGTCGGGGCAGGGGGATATACGAGCAGTACTTC.

The gene calls are TRBV30 and TRBJ2-3; D ambiguous. Trimming removed 4 bases at V and 9 bases at J, with 11 bases between. The CDR3 is 11 residues long. Germline V gene sequence: CDR1 GTSNPN, CDR2 SVGIG (reference sequence). The CDR3 nucleotides are TGTGCCTGGAAGCCCGCCGGAACGCAGTATTTT. Translating gives CAWKPAGTQYF.

This chain uses TRBV4-1 with TRBJ2-6; 10 nucleotides agree with TRBD1. CDR1 and CDR2 from the germline V gene are MGHRA and YSYEKL. CDR3 size: 18 residues. V lost 3 bases to trimming and J lost 0 bases; unmatched junction nucleotides: 5. The CDR3 coding sequence is TGCGCCAGCAGCCACCAGACAGGGGGCATCTCTGGGGCCAACGTCCTGACTTTC. It codes for CASSHQTGGISGANVLTF.

V and J are TRBV6-1 and TRBJ2-3; a weak D match, TRBD1 (5 bases). The CDR3 extends over 16 amino acids. The germline V gene encodes CDR1 MNHNS and CDR2 SASEGT. V lost 3 bases and J lost 0, with 13 bases in between. CDR3 nucleotides: TGTGCCAGCAGTGATCAGGGCGGTGGTAGCACAGATACGCAGTATTTT. Residues: CASSDQGGGSTDTQYF.

The chain links TRBV7-9 to TRBJ2-4, with TRBD2 matching over 10 bases. The CDR3 extends over 14 amino acids. Unmatched junction bases numbered 4, after V lost 3 bases and J lost 8 bases. The germline CDR1 and CDR2 sequences are SEHNR and FQNEAQ (reference sequence). CDR3 nucleotide sequence: TGTGCCAGCAGCTTCTCTAGCGGGAGCTACATTCAGTACTTC. It codes for CASSFSSGSYIQYF. The full variable domain, completed using reference TRBV7-9 and TRBJ2-4, is DTGVSQNPRHKITKRGQNVTFRCDPISEHNRLYWYRQTLGQGPEFLTYFQNEAQLEKSRLLSDRFSAERPKGSFSTLEIQRTEQGDSAMYLCASSFSSGSYIQYFGAGTRLSVL.

The J gene is TRBJ2-7, the V gene TRBV28, with D possibly matching TRBD1 (5 bases). There are 15 residues in the CDR3. In germline, CDR1 is MDHEN, CDR2 SYDVKM. V shed 5 bases and J shed 4 bases, with 18 bases lying between them. CDR3 DNA sequence: TGTGCCAGCAGTGTTGACAGTTTAGGGGAATACGAGCAGTACTTC. Its translation: CASSVDSLGEYEQYF.

The genes are TRBV4-3 and TRBJ2-7; D is possibly TRBD1 or TRBD2 (6 bases each). This CDR3 is built from 15 residues. In germline, CDR1 is LGHNA, CDR2 YSLEER. Trimming left V 6 bases short and J 4 bases short, with 19 bases between. The CDR3 coding sequence is TGCGCCAGCAGTGCCGGAGGGGGTGGAGGATACGAGCAGTACTTC. Its translation is CASSAGGGGGYEQYF.

V usage is TRBV18 and J usage is TRBJ2-7, with a possible D match to TRBD2 (6 bases). Germline-derived CDR1 and CDR2 are KGHSH and LQKENI. V lost 3 bases, J lost 3 bases, and 12 bases lay in between. The CDR3 is 14 residues long. DNA of the CDR3: TGTGCCAGCTCACCCGGGGGTCGTTACTACGAGCAGTACTTC. It is translated as CASSPGGRYYEQYF.

The V and J genes are TRBV7-2 and TRBJ1-2, with a possible D match to TRBD1 (6 bases). Trimming cost V 1 base and J 6 bases, with 15 bases left between them. The CDR3 spans 15 residues. CDR1 and CDR2 (germline): SGHTA, FQGNSA. CDR3 in DNA: TGTGCCAGCAGCTTAGAAGGGCAGGGGCCCGATGGCTACACCTTC. It is translated as CASSLEGQGPDGYTF. Drawing the rest from reference TRBV7-2 and TRBJ1-2, the complete variable domain is GAGVSQSPSNKVTEKGKDVELRCDPISGHTALYWYRQSLGQGLEFLIYFQGNSAPDKSGLPSDRFSAERTGGSVSTLTIQRTQQEDSAVYLCASSLEGQGPDGYTFGSGTRLTVV.

The chain links TRBV9 to TRBJ2-3; 8 bases are a match to TRBD2. The CDR3 consists of 15 residues. The germline V gene has CDR1 SGDLS and CDR2 YYNGEE. Trimming at V came to 0 bases and at J to 5 bases, leaving 5 bases not matched to a gene. The CDR3 spells CASSVGRTSGDTQYF. CDR3 DNA: TGTGCCAGCAGCGTAGGCCGAACTAGCGGAGATACGCAGTATTTT.